Each of the 16 T cell receptor beta chains below was sequenced from the same sample in a study of T cells in Graves' hyperthyroidism and ophthalmopathy. Amplification targeted TCR beta CDR3 regions from RNA transcripts. Carried out on the TCR CDR3, a first-round RT-PCR used the HTBI primer set. TCRdb used MiXCR to reprocess the multiplex PCR reads, holding one entry per CDR3 protein. The table lists 40,000 or so distinct CDR3 sequences, roughly 50% of them singletons, with approximately 6% in the top ten. Specimen: blood. These receptors came from a woman aged 45-60 years with Graves' hyperthyroidism that later progressed to Graves' ophthalmopathy.

By sample share, this clonotype is medium-sized. This chain joins TRBV7-8 and TRBJ2-1, with a possible D match to TRBD1 (6 bases). The CDR3 runs to 16 residues. Per germline, CDR1 SGHVS and CDR2 FQNEAQ. V was pared by 1 base and J by 5 bases, with 15 bases between. The chain's CDR3 is CASSLVGGTGNNEQFF. In nucleotides, the CDR3 is TGTGCCAGCAGCTTAGTTGGCGGAACAGGGAACAATGAGCAGTTCTTC. Complete variable domain (other parts from reference TRBV7-8 and TRBJ2-1): GAGVSQSPRYKVAKRGQDVALRCDPISGHVSLFWYQQALGQGPEFLTYFQNEAQLDKSGLPSDRFFAERPEGSVSTLKIQRTQQEDSAVYLCASSLVGGTGNNEQFFGPGTRLTVL.

This clonotype occurred many times. V gene TRBV3-1 combines with J gene TRBJ1-1; perhaps TRBD1 as D (6 bases). The CDR3 runs to 16 residues. Trimming took off 4 bases at V and 0 bases at J, with 15 bases between the two ends. Germline CDR1 LGHDT, CDR2 YNNKEL (reference sequence). CDR3 residues: CASSRGSGGMNTEAFF. As DNA, the CDR3 is TGTGCCAGCAGCCGAGGGTCGGGGGGCATGAACACTGAAGCTTTCTTT.

This chain connects TRBV7-8 to TRBJ1-5, with D perhaps matching TRBD1 (6 bases). This CDR3 contains 15 residues. Trimming cost V 1 base and J 2 bases, with 9 bases left between them. Germline CDR1 SGHVS, CDR2 FQNEAQ. CDR3 amino acids: CASSLGQAGNQPQHF. In DNA form, the CDR3 reads TGTGCCAGCAGCTTAGGACAGGCCGGCAATCAGCCCCAGCATTTT.

Turning to this clonotype: The conserved phenylalanine or tryptophan normally closing the CDR3 is absent here, so this likely arose from a read error. The chain recombines TRBV11-2 with TRBJ1-1; D perhaps matches TRBD1 (6 bases). The germline V and J ends were trimmed by 5 bases and 6 bases, with 16 bases remaining between them. Germline CDR1 and CDR2: SGHAT and FQNNGV. The CDR3 is 14 amino acids. CDR3 amino acids: CASSTTRGNAEAFV. The CDR3 region has the DNA TGTGCCAGCAGCACAACCAGGGGAAACGCTGAAGCTTTCGTT.

The table lists this clonotype with many counts. The chain links TRBV11-2 to TRBJ2-7; the D gene is possibly TRBD2 (6 bases). From germline, CDR1 is SGHAT and CDR2 FQNNGV. The germline V and J ends were trimmed by 6 bases and 2 bases, with 23 bases remaining between them. This CDR3 has 17 amino acids. The CDR3 loop reads CASRPIGRIRRTYEQYF. The DNA for the CDR3 is TGTGCCAGCAGACCAATAGGGAGGATTCGCAGGACCTACGAGCAGTACTTC. Together with reference TRBV11-2 and TRBJ2-7, the CDR3 gives the full variable domain: EAGVAQSPRYKIIEKRQSVAFWCNPISGHATLYWYQQILGQGPKLLIQFQNNGVVDDSQLPKDRFSAERLKGVDSTLKIQPAKLEDSAVYLCASRPIGRIRRTYEQYFGPGTRLTVT.

This clonotype turned up a few times. The chain joins TRBV29-1 to TRBJ2-3, with 7 bases aligning to TRBD2. Germline CDR1 reads SQVTM; CDR2 reads ANQGSEA. The CDR3 length is 14 residues. Trimming took 6 bases from V and 0 from J; bases not matched to a gene: 6. CDR3 sequence reads: CSVRLARSTDTQYF. In DNA, the CDR3 is TGCAGCGTCCGACTAGCTCGGAGCACAGATACGCAGTATTTT.

This clonotype has at least ten counts. The chain employs TRBV15 and TRBJ1-3, with 8 nucleotides matching TRBD1. Germline CDR1 and CDR2: LNHNV and YYDKDF (reference sequence). Unmatched junction bases numbered 8, after V lost 2 bases and J lost 2 bases. This CDR3 has 17 amino acids. CDR3: CATSRPGQGMAGNTIYF. CDR3 sequence (DNA): TGTGCCACCAGCAGACCAGGACAGGGAATGGCTGGAAACACCATATATTTT.

The chain couples TRBV10-2 to TRBJ2-2; no firm D call. The CDR3 contains 19 residues. The V end was cut by 5 bases, the J end by 3 bases, with 25 bases between. The germline gives CDR1 WSHSY, CDR2 SAAADI. Here the CDR3 DNA reads TGCGCCAGCAGTATACTTGGGCCCCGATTCCATGGCTACACCGGGGAGCTGTTTTTT. This sequence encodes CASSILGPRFHGYTGELFF.

The J gene is TRBJ2-1, the V gene TRBV12-3 or TRBV12-4; D is uncertain. Trimming cost V 3 bases and J 4 bases, with 7 bases left between them. CDR3 length equals 13 residues. CDR3 residues: CASSLPAYNEQFF. DNA of the CDR3: TGTGCCAGCAGTTTGCCCGCGTACAATGAGCAGTTCTTC.

This chain uses TRBV9 with TRBJ1-1; TRBD1 might be the D (5 bases). This CDR3 is 16 amino acids long. Germline V lookup: CDR1 SGDLS, CDR2 YYNGEE. V gave up 0 bases and J gave up 4 bases, with 16 bases separating them. The CDR3, as DNA: TGTGCCAGCAGCGTAGGTCTAGGGGAAGCTTTCACTGAAGCTTTCTTT. Its translation: CASSVGLGEAFTEAFF. The full variable domain, rest sourced from reference TRBV9 and TRBJ1-1, is DSGVTQTPKHLITATGQRVTLRCSPRSGDLSVYWYQQSLDQGLQFLIQYYNGEERAKGNILERFSAQQFPDLHSELNLSSLELGDSALYFCASSVGLGEAFTEAFFGQGTRLTVV.

V gene TRBV7-3 combines with J gene TRBJ1-1, with D possibly being TRBD1 (6 bases). Per the germline V gene, CDR1 is SGHTA and CDR2 is FQGTGA. The ends were cut back, 5 bases at V and 0 bases at J, with 31 bases in the middle. The CDR3 is made up of 21 amino acids. This CDR3 is CASSPKSELLQQGAMNTEAFF. CDR3 bases: TGTGCCAGCAGCCCTAAGTCGGAACTCCTGCAACAGGGAGCTATGAACACTGAAGCTTTCTTT.

Here the CDR3 DNA reads TGTGCCACCAGCCCCGCGGGAGTGGGGATGTACAATGAAGCTTTCTTT. It translates to CATSPAGVGMYNEAFF. The chain carries TRBV24-1 and TRBJ1-1; D remains unclear. Trimming cost V 7 bases and J 7 bases, with 24 bases left between them. This CDR3 has 16 amino acids. Germline V gives CDR1 KGHDR, CDR2 SFDVKD.

This clonotype was counted a few times. The CDR3 protein is CAAYSSGSSYEQYF. The CDR3 nucleotides are TGTGCCGCTTATTCTAGCGGATCCTCCTACGAGCAGTACTTC. This chain joins TRBV10-3 and TRBJ2-7; 7 positions match TRBD2. This CDR3 is 14 amino acids long. The V gene's germline CDR1 is ENHRY and CDR2 SYGVKD. J gave up 0 bases and V 11 bases, and 10 bases lay outside the gene matches.

By share, this clonotype ranks as medium-sized. The chain has TRBV24-1 and TRBJ2-7, with TRBD2 identical over 11 bases. This CDR3 is 15 amino acids long. Germline V gives CDR1 KGHDR, CDR2 SFDVKD. Trimming cost V 4 bases and J 3 bases; bases outside gene matches: 4. CDR3 sequence: CATSDAGLAGYEQYF. The CDR3 coding sequence is TGTGCCACCAGTGACGCCGGACTAGCGGGCTACGAGCAGTACTTC.

By frequency in the sample, this clonotype is medium-sized (0.01 to 0.1%). The V and J genes are TRBV24-1 and TRBJ2-5, with D maybe TRBD1 (7 bases). Germline V gene data show CDR1 as KGHDR and CDR2 as SFDVKD. V shed 3 bases and J shed 4 bases, with 14 bases lying between them. This CDR3 spans 15 amino acids. CDR3 loop: CATSDPRGAGETQYF. The DNA of the CDR3 is TGTGCCACCAGTGATCCCAGGGGGGCCGGAGAGACCCAGTACTTC.

The chain carries TRBV9 and TRBJ1-2; no definite D call. There are 14 residues in the CDR3. Between the trimmed V and J ends, which lost 3 bases and 1 base, there was a span of 10 bases. The germline V gene encodes CDR1 SGDLS and CDR2 YYNGEE. CDR3 loop: CASSALGSNYGYTF. CDR3 bases: TGTGCCAGCAGCGCCCTGGGGAGTAACTATGGCTACACCTTC.